The source of this T cell receptor beta chain is a study of T cell repertoires in cytomegalovirus infection (dated by TCRdb to between 2018 and 2021). Concerning the study at large: Donor HLA type was relevant to the analysis, because carriage of CMV infection together with the matching HLA type was indicated by public TCR beta signatures. Paper-wide results and their limitations: Cumulative frequency of public TCR beta family members discriminated carriers of CMV infection plus the relevant HLA type in this cohort and an independent roughly 330-donor cohort. The ex vivo response was dominated by HLA-C-restricted CMV-specific TCR beta clonotypes, which also provided the single most frequent clonotype in two of eight donors.

This clonotype occurred many times. The clone's antigen remains unknown. Per-base qualities were not stored, and no clone one base away is much larger. Instrument on record: Illumina HiSeq 1500. The raw public reads went through TCRdb reprocessing: fastp at Q25, MiXCR clone calling, in-frame beta chains kept. Under each unique CDR3 protein, matching rows form one entry showing the most common genes and DNA. This sample lists hundreds of thousands of distinct CDR3 sequences; approximately 25% were detected once. Roughly 8% of the sample lies in the top ten. For CDR1 and CDR2, the germline V gene lists SGHTA and FQGNSA. The CDR3 starts with the cysteine, ends with the phenylalanine, and has 12 residues. The retained sequence is limited to the CDR3, 36 bases, with the frame set at the first base. The germline ends are 4 bases apart after V is trimmed by 2 bases and J by 3 bases.

The sequenced material came from CD8+ T cells from PBMCs. The sequence links TRBV7-2 to TRBJ1-1; no D segment can be confidently identified. The receptor's source is a human donor in good health (CMV status not recorded). Some clones in this sample may be carry-over from other donors' samples. For the CDR3, the sequence is CASSLMDTEAFF. The DNA reads TGTGCCAGCAGCTTAATGGACACTGAAGCTTTCTTT.